A selection of T cell receptor beta chains follows, all from one sample in a study of T cells in Graves' hyperthyroidism and ophthalmopathy. TCRdb reanalysed the multiplex PCR reads using MiXCR and keeps one entry per CDR3 protein. The table includes over 450,000 distinct CDR3 sequences, 15% to 20% detected once. Specimen: blood. The source is a woman younger than 30 with Graves' ophthalmopathy. Each CDR3 is given with its conserved first and last residue. D genes are given only for firm matches. Clone size is given for some rows only: seen once, a few or many times, or a class if the clone is expanded.

v_call	clone_size	d_call	j_call	cdr3_nt	cdr3_aa
TRBV28	many	TRBD1	TRBJ1-1	TGTGCCAGCAGGCCTACCGGGACAGGGTTTATAACTTTCTTT	CASRPTGTGFITFF
TRBV7-3	many	NA	TRBJ2-2	TGTGCCAGCAGCTTAATGGATAACACCGGGGAGCTGTTTTTT	CASSLMDNTGELFF
TRBV10-3	NA	NA	TRBJ1-1	TGTGCCATCGCGGGATTCATGAACACTGAAGCTTTCTTT	CAIAGFMNTEAFF
TRBV20-1	few	NA	TRBJ2-7	TGCAGTGCTCGTTCGGACCCCACTTCCTACGAGCAGTACTTC	CSARSDPTSYEQYF
TRBV30	few	TRBD2	TRBJ2-7	TGTGCCTGGAGTGAACGGGGGGAAAACTACGAGCAGTACTTC	CAWSERGENYEQYF
TRBV6-1	NA	NA	TRBJ1-1	TGTGCCAGCAGACTAGGGTTCGGGGGAATGAACACTGAAGCTTTCTTT	CASRLGFGGMNTEAFF
TRBV28	many	TRBD1	TRBJ2-5	TGTGCCAGCAGTCCGGGACAGGTCTTGGGAGAGACCCAGTACTTC	CASSPGQVLGETQYF
TRBV15	once	NA	TRBJ1-2	TGTGCCACCAGCAATGGGCGAGTCTATGGCCACACCTTC	CATSNGRVYGHTF
TRBV12-3/TRBV12-4	many	NA	TRBJ2-3	TGTGCCAGCAGGCAGGAGAGCACAGATACGCAGTATTTT	CASRQESTDTQYF
TRBV6-2/TRBV6-3	many	NA	TRBJ1-1	TGTGCCAGCAGTTACGGGGGACGATCCCTCCATGAAGCTTTCTTT	CASSYGGRSLHEAFF
TRBV4-1	NA	NA	TRBJ1-1	TGCGCCAGCAGCCAAGCTGGGGCTGGTGAAGCTTTCTTT	CASSQAGAGEAFF
TRBV6-2/TRBV6-3	many	NA	TRBJ2-1	TGTGCCAGCAGCCAAGCTGGTGAGCAGTTCTTC	CASSQAGEQFF
TRBV5-4	NA	TRBD2	TRBJ2-5	TGTGCCAGCAGCTTGGGACTAGCGGGGGGGCCCGTGGAGACCCAGTACTTC	CASSLGLAGGPVETQYF
TRBV5-8	many	NA	TRBJ1-5	TGTGCCAGCAGCTTGGGGACGGCACGCAATCAGCCCCAGCATTTT	CASSLGTARNQPQHF
TRBV11-2	few	NA	TRBJ1-1	NA	CASTEDRANTEAFFGQGANTEAFF
TRBV29-1	few	NA	TRBJ1-3	TGCAGCGTTGAGGAACCGACAGCGGATGGAAACACCATATATTTT	CSVEEPTADGNTIYF
TRBV29-1	many	NA	TRBJ1-1	TGCAGCGTTGTCGGGGGGTCCCGCACTGAAGCTTTCTTT	CSVVGGSRTEAFF
TRBV3-1	many	TRBD2	TRBJ2-1	TGTGCCAGCAGCAAAGGACTAGCCCGCAATGAGCAGTTCTTC	CASSKGLARNEQFF
TRBV18	many	NA	TRBJ1-3	TGTGCCAGCTCCCAGGCGTCTGGAAACACCATATATTTT	CASSQASGNTIYF
TRBV20-1	NA	NA	TRBJ1-1	TGCAGTGCCCCGTCGGGACTTATGAACACTGAAGCTTTCTTT	CSAPSGLMNTEAFF
TRBV6-1	many	NA	TRBJ1-4	TGTGCCAGCAGTGAAGGGGTTGCAACTAATGAAAAACTGTTTTTT	CASSEGVATNEKLFF
TRBV27	many	TRBD1	TRBJ2-7	TGTGCCAGCAGTCGCCGGGACAGGGCTTACGAGCAGTACTTC	CASSRRDRAYEQYF
TRBV30	many	TRBD1	TRBJ1-5	TGTGCCTGGAGTAGGCAGGGGGTGAGGAGCAATCAGCCCCAGCATTTT	CAWSRQGVRSNQPQHF
TRBV11-2	many	NA	TRBJ1-6	TGTGCCAGCAGCTCCAGAGTTGGGTCAGAGGGGGGATATTCACCCCTCCACTTT	CASSSRVGSEGGYSPLHF
TRBV6-5	many	NA	TRBJ1-2	TGTGCCAGCAGTTACTCGCGGGAGACCAACTATGGCTACACCTTC	CASSYSRETNYGYTF
TRBV7-9	many	NA	TRBJ1-2	TGTGCCAGCAGCCCAAATCCTGGGGGGCGCGGTGGCTATGGCTACACCTTC	CASSPNPGGRGGYGYTF
TRBV11-2	NA	NA	TRBJ2-7	TGTGCCAGCAGCTCGGGACCTAACAGCGAGCAGTACTTC	CASSSGPNSEQYF
TRBV20-1	many	NA	TRBJ2-7	TGCAGTGCTAGGGACCAGGGATCCGAGCAGTACTTC	CSARDQGSEQYF
TRBV28	many	TRBD1	TRBJ1-2	TGTGCCAGCAGCGAAAACCCGGGACAGGTTAACTATGGCTACACCTTC	CASSENPGQVNYGYTF
TRBV7-2	many	NA	TRBJ1-3	TGTGCCAGCAGCTTAGAGTTTTTCTCTGGAAACACCATATATTTT	CASSLEFFSGNTIYF
TRBV6-6	few	TRBD1	TRBJ1-4	TGTGCCAGCAGTTACGACGGGACAGGCGAAAAACTGTTTTTT	CASSYDGTGEKLFF
TRBV28	many	NA	TRBJ2-4	TGTGCCAGCAACCCCACTAGGATCGAAGCCAAAAACATTCAGTACTTC	CASNPTRIEAKNIQYF
TRBV5-1	once	NA	TRBJ2-1	TGCGCCAGCACCCCTGACTACTACAATGAGCAGTTCTTC	CASTPDYYNEQFF
TRBV5-1	NA	TRBD1	TRBJ1-2	TGCGCCAGCAGCTTGGAAAGGACAGGGGATGGCTACACCTTC	CASSLERTGDGYTF
TRBV5-6	NA	NA	TRBJ2-2	TGTGCCAGCAGCTTTCTGGGAGGCGACACCGGGGAGCTGTTTTTT	CASSFLGGDTGELFF
TRBV11-2	few	NA	TRBJ1-2	TGTGCCAGCAGTAACGGGGGCCAGGGTTTTGGCTACACCTTC	CASSNGGQGFGYTF